These T cell receptor beta chains were read from a single sample in a study of identical twins. TCRdb reprocessed the 5' RACE reads via MiXCR and lists one record per CDR3 protein. The repertoire includes 210,000 or so distinct CDR3 sequences, about 16% of them detected once, and roughly two fifths sits in the top ten. These same records also appear under a second study, on T cells expressing NK-cell markers.

Sequencing was performed on CD8+ T cells sorted from blood. These TCRs come from a woman aged 18-30 years in good health. CDR3s include the opening cysteine and the closing phenylalanine or tryptophan. D genes are given only for firm matches. Rows may omit the clone size; those that give it use once, few, many or a size class.

size | D | J | V | CDR3 | DNA
. | TRBD1 | TRBJ2-4 | TRBV7-6 | CASSLFGGQRNIQYF | TGTGCCAGCAGCCTCTTTGGGGGACAGAGAAACATTCAGTACTTC
. | . | TRBJ2-6 | TRBV6-5 | CASSLQGGSGANVLTF | TGTGCCAGCAGTTTACAGGGAGGGTCTGGGGCCAACGTCCTGACTTTC
few | . | TRBJ2-7 | TRBV19 | CATQISYEQYF | TGTGCCACCCAGATTTCCTACGAGCAGTACTTC
. | TRBD1 | TRBJ1-1 | TRBV7-9 | CASTQPYRGNTEAFF | TGTGCCAGCACCCAGCCATACAGGGGGAACACTGAAGCTTTCTTT
. | . | TRBJ2-5 | TRBV12-3/TRBV12-4 | CASSLLHQETQYF | TGTGCCAGCAGTTTGCTCCATCAAGAGACCCAGTACTTC
few | . | TRBJ1-3 | TRBV6-1 | CASSSTSGNTIYF | TGTGCCAGCAGCTCAACCTCTGGAAACACCATATATTTT
few | . | TRBJ2-2 | TRBV6-2/TRBV6-3 | CASSYVAGSGELFF | TGTGCCAGCAGTTACGTGGCGGGGAGCGGGGAGCTGTTTTTT
many | . | TRBJ1-1 | TRBV11-2 | CASSGGDLPTEAFF | TGTGCCAGCAGCGGGGGGGACCTTCCCACTGAAGCTTTCTTT
few | . | TRBJ2-7 | TRBV4-3 | CASSQERTSNGEQYF | TGCGCCAGCAGCCAAGAACGCACTAGTAACGGCGAGCAGTACTTC
few | TRBD2 | TRBJ2-3 | TRBV7-2 | CASSLGGLATQYF | TGTGCCAGCAGCTTGGGCGGACTAGCGACGCAGTATTTT
. | . | TRBJ2-7 | TRBV7-6 | CASSLGITYEQYF | TGTGCCAGCAGCTTAGGAATAACCTACGAGCAGTACTTC
. | . | TRBJ2-7 | TRBV5-1 | CASSLGGWYEQYF | TGCGCCAGCAGTCTCGGGGGATGGTACGAGCAGTACTTC
. | TRBD2 | TRBJ2-2 | TRBV11-2 | CASPPPGTRGATGELFF | TGTGCCAGCCCACCCCCCGGGACTAGAGGTGCGACCGGGGAGCTGTTTTTT